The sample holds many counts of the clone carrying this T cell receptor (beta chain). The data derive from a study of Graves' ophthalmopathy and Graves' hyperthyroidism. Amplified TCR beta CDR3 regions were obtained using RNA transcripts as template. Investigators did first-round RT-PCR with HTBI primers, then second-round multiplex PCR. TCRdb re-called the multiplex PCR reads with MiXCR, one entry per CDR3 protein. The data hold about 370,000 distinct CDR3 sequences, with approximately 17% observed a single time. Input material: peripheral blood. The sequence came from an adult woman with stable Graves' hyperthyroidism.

The CDR3: CAWSVRGDGELFF. In DNA, the CDR3 is TGTGCCTGGAGTGTACGGGGCGACGGGGAGCTGTTTTTT. The rearrangement uses TRBV30 and TRBJ2-2; the D call may be TRBD1 or TRBD2 (5 bases each). The germline V and J ends were trimmed by 0 bases and 7 bases, with 9 bases remaining between them. This CDR3 region has 13 residues. Germline V gene lookup returns CDR1 GTSNPN and CDR2 SVGIG (reference sequence).